This passage covers 20 T cell receptor beta chains from one sample sequenced in a study of T-cell reconstitution after alpha-beta-depleted transplantation in children. It was with unique molecular identifiers that the TCRbeta library was prepared. From the PCR reads, TCRdb called clonotypes with MiXCR, one entry per CDR3 protein. The repertoire holds around 300,000 distinct CDR3 sequences, with 23% as singletons. Sequences were derived from PBMCs, mostly from graft donor cells, sampled 180 days after TCRalphabeta/CD19-depleted stem cell transplant. These receptors were collected from a male patient younger than 18 who had a stem cell transplant for acute lymphoblastic leukemia, so the T cells may come from the graft donor.

This chain links TRBV9 with TRBJ2-1; possible D gene TRBD2, 6 bases. This CDR3 is 15 amino acids long. The V end was cut by 4 bases, the J end by 9 bases, with 20 bases between. The V gene's germline CDR1 is SGDLS and CDR2 YYNGEE. CDR3 DNA sequence: TGTGCCAGCAGCTCGGGGGAGCTCCCCTGGTTTGAGCAGTTCTTC. Its translation: CASSSGELPWFEQFF.

This rearrangement joins TRBV19 to TRBJ2-2; TRBD2 might be the D (6 bases). The germline CDR1 and CDR2 sequences are LNHDA and SQIVND (reference sequence). The CDR3 spans 14 residues. Trimming left V 6 bases short and J 7 bases short, with 15 bases between. CDR3 DNA: TGTGCCAGTAGCCCCGGGACTTTCCACGGGGAGCTGTTTTTT. Translation gives CASSPGTFHGELFF.

The rearrangement links TRBV5-5 to TRBJ1-4, with D hard to call. V was cut by 1 base and J by 6 bases, with 16 bases left in between. The germline V gene encodes CDR1 SGHKS and CDR2 YYEKEE (reference sequence). This CDR3 has 16 amino acids. CDR3 protein: CASSLRIKVGYEKLFF. The CDR3 DNA reads as TGTGCCAGCAGCTTGCGTATCAAGGTGGGGTATGAAAAACTGTTTTTT.

This clonotype was found a few times. This chain links TRBV20-1 with TRBJ2-5; 8 nucleotides match TRBD1. The CDR3 sequence is 14 residues long. The V gene's germline CDR1 is DFQATT and CDR2 SNEGSKA (reference sequence). Losses at the gene ends were 0 bases for V and 4 bases for J; bases not matched to a gene: 4. CDR3: CSARDFGQGETQYF. CDR3 DNA: TGCAGTGCTAGAGATTTCGGACAGGGAGAGACCCAGTACTTC.

The genes are TRBV5-1 and TRBJ2-7, with D perhaps matching TRBD2 (6 bases). This CDR3 has 19 residues. CDR1 is SGHRS and CDR2 is YFSETQ in the germline V gene. V lost 4 bases, J lost 2 bases, and 28 bases lay in between. CDR3 nucleotide sequence: TGCGCCAGCAGCCCGACCTGGGAGGCTGTCTGGGCCCTCACCTACGAGCAGTACTTC. It codes for CASSPTWEAVWALTYEQYF.

The rearrangement links TRBV9 to TRBJ1-6, with 9 positions matching TRBD1. There are 18 residues in the CDR3. Trimming cost V 4 bases and J 7 bases; bases outside gene matches: 15. Germline loops: CDR1 SGDLS, CDR2 YYNGEE. In nucleotides, the CDR3 is TGTGCCAGCAGCACCCTACCTCGAGTCGGGACAGGGAATTCACCCCTCCACTTT. It codes for CASSTLPRVGTGNSPLHF.

The chain is built from TRBV20-1 and TRBJ2-5; 11 positions agree with TRBD2. The CDR3 sequence is 16 residues long. V shed 0 bases, J shed 4 bases, and the junction held 7 bases outside the gene matches. The V gene's germline CDR1 is DFQATT and CDR2 SNEGSKA (reference sequence). The CDR3 is CSARDPGLAVLETQYF. CDR3 sequence (DNA): TGCAGTGCTAGAGACCCGGGACTAGCGGTCCTAGAGACCCAGTACTTC.

This clonotype turned up a few times. V is TRBV10-3 and J is TRBJ2-3, with TRBD2 matching 9 bases. The CDR3 extends over 15 amino acids. V shed 10 bases and J 3 bases; nucleotides not matched to a gene: 11. Germline V CDR1 and CDR2: ENHRY, SYGVKD. In DNA, the CDR3 is TGTGCCACCAGCCCGGGGCTAGCGGGGACAGATACGCAGTATTTT. Translated, it gives CATSPGLAGTDTQYF.

The chain is built from TRBV15 and TRBJ2-2; 9 positions match TRBD1. Trimming removed 5 bases from V and 6 bases from J; junction bases left unmatched: 7. The CDR3 runs to 15 residues. CDR1 and CDR2 from the germline V gene are LNHNV and YYDKDF (reference sequence). The CDR3 region has the DNA TGTGCCACCAGCTTGCGGACAGGGGTGGCCGGGGAGCTGTTTTTT. It codes for CATSLRTGVAGELFF.

The rearrangement links TRBV5-4 to TRBJ2-1, with TRBD2 as a possible D gene (6 bases). The CDR3 is 15 amino acids. V was cut by 0 bases and J by 5 bases, with 12 bases left in between. Germline V gene sequence: CDR1 SGHNT, CDR2 YYREEE (reference sequence). CDR3 residues: CASSLVAVGNNEQFF. In DNA form, the CDR3 reads TGTGCCAGCAGCTTGGTAGCGGTGGGAAACAATGAGCAGTTCTTC.

The V gene is TRBV4-1, the J gene TRBJ2-7, with 12 bases lining up with TRBD1. The CDR3 runs to 16 residues. Losses at the gene ends were 2 bases for V and 1 base for J; bases not matched to a gene: 3. Germline V CDR1 and CDR2: MGHRA, YSYEKL. The CDR3: CASSQRDRGLSYEQYF. CDR3 DNA: TGCGCCAGCAGCCAACGGGACAGGGGGCTATCCTACGAGCAGTACTTC.

This clonotype was recorded a few times. The rearrangement uses TRBV5-1 and TRBJ2-3; D is tentatively TRBD1 or TRBD2 (5 bases each). CDR1 SGHRS and CDR2 YFSETQ come from the germline V gene. The CDR3 is made up of 13 amino acids. Trimming cost V 4 bases and J 4 bases, with 10 bases left between them. The CDR3 DNA reads as TGCGCCAGCAGCAAAGGGGAGCCAGATACGCAGTATTTT. Protein: CASSKGEPDTQYF. Filled out from reference TRBV5-1 and TRBJ2-3, the complete variable domain reads KAGVTQTPRYLIKTRGQQVTLSCSPISGHRSVSWYQQTPGQGLQFLFEYFSETQRNKGNFPGRFSGRQFSNSRSEMNVSTLELGDSALYLCASSKGEPDTQYFGPGTRLTVL.

In this sample, this clonotype turned up a few times. The gene calls are TRBV24-1 and TRBJ1-1; 7 bases line up with TRBD1. The CDR3 spans 15 residues. With 6 bases clipped from V and 2 bases from J, the junction kept 8 bases outside the gene matches. Per germline, CDR1 KGHDR and CDR2 SFDVKD. CDR3 nucleotides: TGTGCCACCAGTCCCCAGGGGGGCCAAAACACTGAAGCTTTCTTT. It specifies CATSPQGGQNTEAFF.

CDR3 region: CASSVLGLAGGASTDTQYF. CDR3 DNA sequence: TGCGCCAGCAGCGTCCTCGGACTAGCGGGAGGAGCCAGCACAGATACGCAGTATTTT. V gene TRBV5-1 combines with J gene TRBJ2-3, with TRBD2 identical over 14 bases. CDR3 size: 19 residues. Per the germline V gene, CDR1 is SGHRS and CDR2 is YFSETQ. Losses at the gene ends were 4 bases for V and 0 bases for J; bases not matched to a gene: 10.

The chain uses TRBV5-1 and TRBJ2-1; 10 bases are a match to TRBD2. The CDR3 has 15 residues. From germline, CDR1 is SGHRS and CDR2 YFSETQ. The ends lost 1 base at V and 7 bases at J; junction bases unmatched: 5. For the CDR3, the DNA is TGCGCCAGCAGCTTGAAACTAGCGGGAAAGAATGAGCAGTTCTTC. Translated, it gives CASSLKLAGKNEQFF.

The table lists this clonotype with a few counts. This chain links TRBV9 with TRBJ2-1, with 11 nucleotides matching TRBD2. V lost 2 bases to trimming and J lost 5 bases; unmatched junction nucleotides: 9. Germline CDR1 and CDR2: SGDLS and YYNGEE. The CDR3 is 17 residues long. As DNA, the CDR3 is TGTGCCAGCAGCGTCTCCTGGGGGACTAGCGGTCACAATGAGCAGTTCTTC. The encoded protein is CASSVSWGTSGHNEQFF.

This clonotype was found many times. V is TRBV7-2 and J is TRBJ1-1; D is possibly TRBD1 (5 bases). Trimming pared 1 base from V and 6 bases from J, leaving 15 bases between. Germline CDR1 is SGHTA and CDR2 is FQGNSA. The CDR3 has 15 residues. Here the CDR3 DNA reads TGTGCCAGCAGCTTAGTCGCCTTCGGAGGGGCTGAAGCTTTCTTT. Encoded protein: CASSLVAFGGAEAFF.

The V gene is TRBV12-3 or TRBV12-4, the J gene TRBJ1-2; 8 positions match TRBD1. Trimming cost V 6 bases and J 6 bases; bases outside gene matches: 15. The CDR3 has 16 amino acids. The CDR3 DNA is TGTGCCAGCAGCAATCCTGGACAGGGCGGCTACCATGGCTACACCTTC. Amino acids: CASSNPGQGGYHGYTF.

In this sample, this clonotype turned up a few times. The V gene is TRBV7-9, the J gene TRBJ2-1; 8 bases agree with TRBD2. The germline CDR1 and CDR2 sequences are SEHNR and FQNEAQ (reference sequence). The CDR3 consists of 15 residues. V lost 5 bases and J lost 7; bases outside the gene matches: 10. As DNA, the CDR3 is TGTGCCAGCAGCCCAGTAACGGGAGGGGTAAATGAGCAGTTCTTC. Protein: CASSPVTGGVNEQFF.

This chain joins TRBV7-2 and TRBJ1-2; D gene ambiguous. The CDR3 has 15 amino acids. Germline V gene data show CDR1 as SGHTA and CDR2 as FQGNSA. V was trimmed by 1 base and J by 4 bases, leaving 13 bases between them. CDR3 protein: CASSLEGRAVYGYTF. The CDR3 nucleotides are TGTGCCAGCAGCTTAGAGGGTCGGGCAGTCTATGGCTACACCTTC.